The source of this T cell receptor beta chain is a study of T cell responses to AZD1222 COVID-19 vaccine. This clone has only one observation. The CDR3 extends over 16 amino acids. V lost 3 bases and J lost 1; bases outside the gene matches: 7. The germline CDR1 and CDR2 sequences are KGHSH and LQKENI. The repertoire was sequenced with immunoSEQ multiplex PCR; TCRdb's copy has only in-frame clones and lacks some. Among some 130,000 clones listed, approximately 90% were seen once. The specimen was peripheral blood, collected on day 0 of AZD1222 vaccination. The receptor comes from an adult in good health. V usage is TRBV18 and J usage is TRBJ2-3, with 7 bases aligning to TRBD2. This CDR3 is CASSPVMGGGTDTQYF. The CDR3 DNA reads TGTGCCAGCTCACCGGTCATGGGAGGGGGCACAGATACGCAGTATTTT.